This T cell receptor beta chain was profiled in a study of T cells in Graves' hyperthyroidism and ophthalmopathy. Overall study results and limits: Peripheral blood also featured most of the thyroid clonotypes expanded above 0.001.

From RNA transcripts, TCR beta CDR3 regions were amplified. HTBI primers were used for first-round RT-PCR of the TCR CDR3. Each CDR3 protein gets one entry after TCRdb re-called the multiplex PCR reads with MiXCR. The sample has fewer than 800,000 distinct CDR3 sequences; around 17% are singletons. Trimming cost V 0 bases and J 5 bases, with 13 bases left between them. CDR3 length: 16 amino acids. Germline CDR1 reads LGHDT; CDR2 reads YNNKEL (reference sequence). The study defined stable Graves' hyperthyroidism as no ophthalmopathy progression within 18 months. The PBMCs studied were ones that came from roughly 9.1 ml fresh peripheral blood. This clonotype was counted only a few times. The target antigen is unknown.

Sequenced material: blood. This rearrangement joins TRBV3-1 to TRBJ2-2; the D gene is possibly TRBD2 (5 bases). The sequence was collected from a man between 18 and 29 years old with Graves' hyperthyroidism. This CDR3 reads CASSQDGGLRTGELFF. For the CDR3, the DNA is TGTGCCAGCAGCCAAGATGGCGGACTGAGAACCGGGGAGCTGTTTTTT.